This TCR beta chain is from a study of T cells in localized non-small cell lung cancer (TCRdb year 2020). About the full investigation: Comparing tumors with uninvolved tumor-adjacent lungs, the study looked at the T cell repertoires of a few hundred patients with early-stage NSCLC. All 220 or so NSCLC patients in the cohort were treatment-naive and had localized lung tumors that were resected. A mean age of around 66 years was recorded for the NSCLC patients, of whom 120 to 150 were male and about a hundred were female.

TCR beta CDR3 regions were sequenced from DNA using the immunoSEQ Assay. For the original study's pipeline: T cell density was computed as TCR beta template counts normalized to usable DNA estimated by amplifying housekeeping genes. Richness was estimated with the preseqR package, extrapolating to 400,000 templates for PBMC samples and 120,000 templates for tissue samples. Clonality was defined as one minus Pielou's evenness. To identify tissue-enriched TCRs, differential abundance testing was run on productive amino-acid clonotypes with a minimum total count of 5 and an alpha of 0.1. The Jaccard Index and the Morisita Overlap Index were used to measure how much the repertoires overlapped between compartments. GLIPH clustered TCR beta CDR3s with public tetramer-defined viral CDR3s; viral motifs required at least three viral sequences plus V-gene enrichment. Entries here come from immuneACCESS through TCRdb and include only in-frame sequences with V and J called. Some clones fail to appear in such tables; in the studies checked, an unresolved V gene covers under half of the shortfall, and the cause of the remainder is unknown. V, J and clone size were drawn from that table, and D and trimming were deduced from the DNA. This sample gives approximately 140,000 clones in total; roughly 90% of them show up just once. 1.5% to 2% of the sample is in the top ten clones.

At diagnosis, peripheral blood, uninvolved tumor-adjacent lung and tumor were collected and stored as a combination of fresh-frozen and FFPE material. Blood samples were analyzed as peripheral blood mononuclear cells for TCR repertoire profiling. The CDR3 sequence holds 14 residues, the cysteine and phenylalanine included. The CDR3 DNA has 42 bases and is translated from base 1. Relative to germline, V is 5 bases shorter and J is 6 bases shorter, with 14 bases between their ends. The germline V gene encodes CDR1 MDHEN and CDR2 SYDVKM. A remark on this clone: There is no known antigen for this receptor. No base quality values were provided; no much bigger clone lies one nucleotide off.

General study outcomes and caveats: Uninvolved tumor-adjacent lung showed the highest T cell clonality, higher than tumor, which suggests more focused antigenic responses in the adjacent lung. Multi-region tumor sequencing was not performed, so intratumor heterogeneity could not be excluded. Longer overall survival was associated with higher T cell density in blood, whereas shorter survival was associated with higher clonality in adjacent lung. Since the design was exploratory, TCR variables were selected using unadjusted p-values with no false-discovery rate correction. A median of around 50 of the top 100 tumor clones turned up in the paired uninvolved adjacent lung, and 25 to 35 of those clones also ranked among the top 100 of that same adjacent lung.

Sample: peripheral blood, taken before any cancer treatment. The sequence was obtained from a female donor of 60 years or more with stage I lung adenocarcinoma. The chain was built from TRBV28 and TRBJ1-5, with TRBD1 as a weak D call on 5 bases. In nucleotides, the sequence is TGTGCCAGCAGTCGACCAGGGAATCGTCAGCCCCAGCATTTT. This sequence encodes CASSRPGNRQPQHF.